Listed here is a single T cell receptor beta chain. There were TCR beta CDR3 regions amplified from RNA transcripts. HTBI primers were the set used in a first-round RT-PCR of the TCR CDR3. TCRdb reprocessed the multiplex PCR reads with MiXCR, giving one entry per CDR3 protein. The table shows almost 600,000 distinct CDR3 sequences, with 35% to 55% occurring only once. Hyperthyroidism patients were newly diagnosed, had disease duration under 2 months, and were aged 18 to 65 years. This entry comes from a study of T cells in Graves' hyperthyroidism and ophthalmopathy. In germline, CDR1 is DFQATT, CDR2 SNEGSKA (reference sequence). This CDR3 is built from 14 residues. With 6 bases clipped from V and 8 bases from J, the junction kept 12 bases outside the gene matches.

The clonotype comes from a woman aged 18-30 years with Graves' hyperthyroidism. V and J are TRBV20-1 and TRBJ1-4; 7 positions match TRBD1. The sequencing sample was made of peripheral blood or thyroid tissue (not recorded which). The CDR3 bases are TGCAGTGCCGGAACAGGGACAGTTAACGAAAAACTGTTTTTT. Encoded protein: CSAGTGTVNEKLFF.